These 2 T cell receptor beta chains share one sample of origin, sequenced in a study of OX40 agonist ivuxolimab in advanced cancers. The repertoire was sequenced with immunoSEQ multiplex PCR; TCRdb's copy has only in-frame clones and lacks some. The table records about 90,000 clones, under 95% of them present only once. Specimen: CD4+ or CD8+ T cells sorted from blood, collected in a trial of the OX40 agonist ivuxolimab. The receptor set was obtained from an adult with an advanced solid tumor such as melanoma, head and neck, liver or kidney cancer.

This clone was recorded once. The CDR3: CASSFLGTDTQYF. The CDR3 DNA reads TGTGCCAGCAGCTTTCTTGGCACAGATACGCAGTATTTT. This chain connects TRBV5-8 to TRBJ2-3; D ambiguous. Trimming removed 2 bases at V and 1 base at J, with 5 bases between. The CDR3 has 13 amino acids. The V gene's germline CDR1 is SGHTS and CDR2 YDEGEE.

The gene calls are TRBV28 and TRBJ1-3, with no clear D. Deletions cut 6 bases from V and 1 base from J, with 4 bases between. The length of the CDR3 is 12 residues. Germline values: CDR1 MDHEN, CDR2 SYDVKM. The CDR3 DNA sequence: TGTGCCAGCAGAGTATCTGGAAACACCATATATTTT. It yields the protein CASRVSGNTIYF.